The clone carrying this T cell receptor (beta chain) was counted at least ten times. The 5'RACE method, run with constant-segment primers, produced TCR alpha and TCR beta cDNA libraries (carrying sample barcodes and UMIs). Using its own MiXCR run on the 5' RACE reads, TCRdb lists one record per CDR3 protein. The repertoire holds some 300,000 distinct CDR3 sequences, with 20% to 25% as singletons. The sample comes from a study of T-cell memory formation after mild COVID-19. The CDR3 covers 14 residues. The V and J ends lost 3 bases and 1 base, in that order; junction bases with no gene match: 3. The germline V gene encodes CDR1 SGHRS and CDR2 YFSETQ.

The chain employs TRBV5-1 and TRBJ2-5, with 7 bases that match TRBD1. Sequencing was done on a sample of PBMCs or a T cell subset sorted from them (not recorded which). The sequence was obtained from a man aged 18 to 35 who had mild COVID-19 (a few samples of this study predate the infection). Cell type and time point are not known. The CDR3 coding sequence is TGCGCCAGCAGCTACGGGACAGCCCAAGAGACCCAGTACTTC. Protein: CASSYGTAQETQYF.